This is a list of T cell receptor beta chains from one sample in a study of blood T cell repertoires in COVID-19. Sequenced by immunoSEQ multiplex PCR; TCRdb stores in-frame clones only, minus some. This table has about 360,000 clones, 88% appearing once. Sequencing was carried out using PBMCs or T cells enriched from blood (not recorded which). The receptors were sampled from a woman aged 40 to 50 with acute COVID-19. Each CDR3 is given with its conserved first and last residue. A D gene is named only where the DNA matches it firmly. Only part of the rows carry a size: once, few, many, or a class if the clone is expanded.

v_gene	abundance	len	d_gene	j_gene	CDR3nt	CDR3aa
TRBV7-6	NA	15	NA	TRBJ2-7	TGTGCCAGCAGCTTAACTCCTAGGGGTACCTACGAGCAGTACTTC	CASSLTPRGTYEQYF
TRBV9	NA	14	TRBD2	TRBJ2-5	TGTGCCAGCAGCGTAGTCGGGGGGGCTGAGACCCAGTACTTC	CASSVVGGAETQYF
TRBV19	once	15	TRBD2	TRBJ2-1	TGTGCCAGTAGTAAGCTAGCGGGCAATTACAATGAGCAGTTCTTC	CASSKLAGNYNEQFF
TRBV5-4	NA	14	TRBD1	TRBJ2-2	TGTGCCAGCAAAGACAGGGTCGGACCCGGGGAGCTGTTTTTT	CASKDRVGPGELFF
TRBV19	NA	15	TRBD1	TRBJ1-5	TGTGCCAGTAGTGGGGCCGGGACAGGGTATCAGCCCCAGCATTTT	CASSGAGTGYQPQHF
TRBV5-6	NA	14	TRBD1	TRBJ1-2	TGTGCCAGCAGCGCTGGACAGGGCCTTTATGGCTACACCTTC	CASSAGQGLYGYTF
TRBV7-2	NA	14	TRBD1	TRBJ2-7	TGTGCCAGCAGCCCTTACAGGGGTTCGGGCGAGCAGTACTTC	CASSPYRGSGEQYF
TRBV18	NA	18	TRBD1	TRBJ1-5	TGTGCCAGCTCACCCCCGGGACAGGCGACTTATAGCAATCAGCCCCAGCATTTT	CASSPPGQATYSNQPQHF
TRBV10-2	NA	14	NA	TRBJ1-1	TGCGCCAGCAGCCAGACAGCTTTTAACACTGAAGCTTTCTTT	CASSQTAFNTEAFF
TRBV1	NA	14	NA	TRBJ1-5	TGCACCAGCAGGAGAGACAGTAGCAATCAGCCCCAGCATTTT	CTSRRDSSNQPQHF
TRBV5-1	NA	14	TRBD1	TRBJ2-7	TGCGCCAGCAGCCCGGGACAGGGAGCCTACGAGCAGTACTTC	CASSPGQGAYEQYF
TRBV12-3/TRBV12-4	NA	11	NA	TRBJ2-1	TGTGCCAGCAGTTTGGTGGCTGAGCAGTTCTTC	CASSLVAEQFF
TRBV12-3/TRBV12-4	NA	11	NA	TRBJ1-4	TGTGCCAGCAGCCCATCGGGAAAACTGTTTTTT	CASSPSGKLFF
TRBV27	few	15	TRBD1	TRBJ1-4	TGTGCCAGCAGATTGGCAGGGGGGACGAATGAAAAACTGTTTTTT	CASRLAGGTNEKLFF
TRBV30	once	13	NA	TRBJ1-1	TGTGCCTGGGGTACAGGGCTAAACACTGAAGCTTTCTTT	CAWGTGLNTEAFF
TRBV2	NA	15	TRBD1	TRBJ1-5	TGTGCCAGCAGTGCTACAGGGGTGAGCAATCAGCCCCAGCATTTT	CASSATGVSNQPQHF
TRBV4-1	few	14	NA	TRBJ1-1	TGCGCCAGCAGCCCCAGGGTGGAGGGAACTGAAGCTTTCTTT	CASSPRVEGTEAFF
TRBV9	NA	14	TRBD2	TRBJ2-3	TGTGCCAGCAGCCCGGGACTAGCCGCAGATACGCAGTATTTT	CASSPGLAADTQYF
TRBV25-1	many	15	TRBD1	TRBJ1-4	TGTGCCAGCAGTGAAAGGACAGGGGCAGGTGAAAAACTGTTTTTT	CASSERTGAGEKLFF
TRBV29-1	few	14	NA	TRBJ1-2	TGCAGCGGAGGAATGGGAGGGACCAACTATGGCTACACCTTC	CSGGMGGTNYGYTF
TRBV3-1/TRBV3-2	once	15	NA	TRBJ1-2	TGTGCCAGCAGCCAGGCCTACAGCAATCTCCAAGGCTACACCTTC	CASSQAYSNLQGYTF
TRBV2	NA	14	NA	TRBJ2-7	TGTGCCAGCAAGGATGGGGGGAGCCGCTACGAGCAGTACTTC	CASKDGGSRYEQYF
TRBV24-1	NA	18	TRBD1	TRBJ2-7	TGTGCCACCAGTAGCCGGGACAGGGTACGAGCGTCAACCTACGAGCAGTACTTC	CATSSRDRVRASTYEQYF
TRBV6-5	NA	15	NA	TRBJ1-4	TGTGCCAGCAGTTACCAGCAGGGTGAAAATGAAAAACTGTTTTTT	CASSYQQGENEKLFF
TRBV9	NA	16	NA	TRBJ1-2	TGTGCCAGCAGCCCTCTTCGATTTCAGGGTCTCTATGGCTACACCTTC	CASSPLRFQGLYGYTF
TRBV6-6	NA	15	TRBD1	TRBJ1-5	TGTGCCAGCAGTTACGTCCCCGGACAGGGACAGCCCCAGCATTTT	CASSYVPGQGQPQHF
TRBV5-1	few	15	NA	TRBJ1-6	TGCGCCAGCAGCCTTTATACAGGGAGTGATTCACCCCTCCACTTT	CASSLYTGSDSPLHF
TRBV4-1	NA	16	NA	TRBJ2-1	TGCGCCAGCAGCCAAGGTCCAGGGCGATCCTACAATGAGCAGTTCTTC	CASSQGPGRSYNEQFF
TRBV28	once	14	NA	TRBJ1-2	TGTGCCAGCACCTCAACGAGGGTTCTCTATGGCTACACCTTC	CASTSTRVLYGYTF
TRBV7-9	NA	16	TRBD2	TRBJ2-5	TGTGCCAGCAGCTTTCTCGGGGGGGCTTTGAGCGAGACCCAGTACTTC	CASSFLGGALSETQYF
TRBV7-7	NA	18	NA	TRBJ1-6	TGTGCCAGCAGCTTTGGGGCAGGGCGAAGCTCCTATAATTCACCCCTCCACTTT	CASSFGAGRSSYNSPLHF
TRBV19	NA	15	NA	TRBJ2-2	TGTGCCAGTAGTCCACTAGTGGGTGGGGCCGGGGAGCTGTTTTTT	CASSPLVGGAGELFF
TRBV5-4	NA	16	TRBD2	TRBJ2-2	TGTGCCAGCAGCAGGGGTGGCGGGGGGGCTTCCGGGGAGCTGTTTTTT	CASSRGGGGASGELFF
TRBV13	NA	15	TRBD2	TRBJ2-1	TGTGCCAGCAGCTTACGCGGGGGGCCTTACAATGAGCAGTTCTTC	CASSLRGGPYNEQFF
TRBV27	NA	15	TRBD1	TRBJ1-2	TGTGCCAGCAGGCTCCGGGACAGGGATGTCTATGGCTACACCTTC	CASRLRDRDVYGYTF
TRBV7-9	NA	14	NA	TRBJ1-1	TGTGCCAGCAGCTTTGGTTTTCGGGAAACTGAAGCTTTCTTT	CASSFGFRETEAFF
TRBV19	NA	11	NA	TRBJ2-1	TGTGCCAGTAGTATTAGCAGAAAGCAGTTCTTC	CASSISRKQFF
TRBV7-6	once	15	TRBD1	TRBJ2-7	TGTGCCAGCAGCTCGCCGGGACAGGGGGCGGGGGAGCAGTACTTC	CASSSPGQGAGEQYF
TRBV30	NA	16	NA	TRBJ1-4	TGTGCCTGGAAGTCTGATTGGGGACAAGATAATGAAAAACTGTTTTTT	CAWKSDWGQDNEKLFF
TRBV2	once	15	TRBD1	TRBJ1-3	TGTGCCAGCACCAGGACAGGGGTGGCTGGAAACACCATATATTTT	CASTRTGVAGNTIYF
TRBV5-1	NA	13	NA	TRBJ1-4	TGCGCCAGCAGAGGGCCAGGGAATGAAAAACTGTTTTTT	CASRGPGNEKLFF
TRBV15	few	13	NA	TRBJ1-2	TGTGCCACCAGCAGAGACAGGAACTATGGCTACACCTTC	CATSRDRNYGYTF
TRBV2	NA	15	TRBD2	TRBJ2-1	TGTGCCAGCAGTCTAGACCGCCTAGCCACGGGGGGGCAGTTCTTC	CASSLDRLATGGQFF